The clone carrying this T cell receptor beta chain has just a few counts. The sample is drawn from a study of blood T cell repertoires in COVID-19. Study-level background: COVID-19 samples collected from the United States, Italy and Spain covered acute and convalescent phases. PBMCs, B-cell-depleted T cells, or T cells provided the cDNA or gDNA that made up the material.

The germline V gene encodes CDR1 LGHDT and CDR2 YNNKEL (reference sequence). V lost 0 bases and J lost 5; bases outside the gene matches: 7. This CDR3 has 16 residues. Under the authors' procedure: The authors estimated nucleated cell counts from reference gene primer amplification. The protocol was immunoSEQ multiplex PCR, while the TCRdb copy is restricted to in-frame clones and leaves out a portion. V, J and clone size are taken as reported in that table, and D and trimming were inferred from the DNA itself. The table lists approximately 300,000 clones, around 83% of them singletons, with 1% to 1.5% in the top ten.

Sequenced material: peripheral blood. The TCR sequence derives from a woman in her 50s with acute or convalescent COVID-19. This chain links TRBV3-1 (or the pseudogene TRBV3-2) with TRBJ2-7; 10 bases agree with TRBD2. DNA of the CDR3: TGTGCCAGCAGCCAAGATCTTCTAGCGGGAGTACACGAGCAGTACTTC. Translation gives CASSQDLLAGVHEQYF.